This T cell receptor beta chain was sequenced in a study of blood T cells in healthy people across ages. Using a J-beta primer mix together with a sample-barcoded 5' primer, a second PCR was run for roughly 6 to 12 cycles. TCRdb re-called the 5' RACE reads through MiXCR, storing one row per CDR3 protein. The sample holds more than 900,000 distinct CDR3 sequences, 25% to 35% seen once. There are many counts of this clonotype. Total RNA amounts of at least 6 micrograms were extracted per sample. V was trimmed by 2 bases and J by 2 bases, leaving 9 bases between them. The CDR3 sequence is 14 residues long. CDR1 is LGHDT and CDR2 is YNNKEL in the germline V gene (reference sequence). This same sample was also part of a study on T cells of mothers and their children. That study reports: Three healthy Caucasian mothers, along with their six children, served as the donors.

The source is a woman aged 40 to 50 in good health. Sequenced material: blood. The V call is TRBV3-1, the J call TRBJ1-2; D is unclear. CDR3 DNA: TGTGCCAGCAGCCAATCCCCGGACAACTATGGCTACACCTTC. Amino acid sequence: CASSQSPDNYGYTF.